A selection of T cell receptor beta chains follows, all from one sample in a study of shared clonotypes between healthy human individuals. Clones were sequenced by immunoSEQ multiplex PCR, and TCRdb holds only the in-frame ones, with some missing. The sample lists 850,000 to 1,200,000 clones, around four fifths occurring once. The specimen sequenced was memory CD4+ T cells sorted from blood. These receptors were taken from a man younger than 35 in good health. The CDR3 runs from the conserved cysteine through the conserved F or W. A D gene is named only where the DNA matches it firmly. Not all rows give a size; the values are once, few, many and, for expanded clones, a class.

v_call: TRBV5-6
j_call: TRBJ2-2
clone_size: -
d_call: -
cdr3_aa: CASSLVKGSGELFF
cdr3_nt: TGTGCCAGCAGCTTGGTTAAGGGGAGCGGGGAGCTGTTTTTT

v_call: TRBV5-8
j_call: TRBJ1-5
clone_size: -
d_call: TRBD1
cdr3_aa: CASSLDRGLLVQPQHF
cdr3_nt: TGTGCCAGCAGTTTGGACAGGGGGTTATTGGTGCAGCCCCAGCATTTT

v_call: TRBV10-1
j_call: TRBJ1-1
clone_size: -
d_call: TRBD1
cdr3_aa: CASRNRGLYTEAFF
cdr3_nt: TGCGCCAGCAGAAACAGGGGGCTGTACACTGAAGCTTTCTTT

v_call: TRBV5-1
j_call: TRBJ2-1
clone_size: -
d_call: TRBD2
cdr3_aa: CASSLNLAGGKDEQFF
cdr3_nt: TGCGCCAGCAGCTTAAATCTAGCGGGAGGAAAGGATGAGCAGTTCTTC

v_call: TRBV4-3
j_call: TRBJ1-3
clone_size: -
d_call: -
cdr3_aa: CASSPGAALSGNTIYF
cdr3_nt: TGCGCCAGCAGCCCGGGAGCGGCACTCTCTGGAAACACCATATATTTT

v_call: TRBV6-5
j_call: TRBJ1-6
clone_size: -
d_call: -
cdr3_aa: CASSYGGGRNSPLHF
cdr3_nt: TGTGCCAGCAGTTACGGGGGGGGACGGAATTCACCCCTCCACTTT

v_call: TRBV4-1
j_call: TRBJ2-1
clone_size: few
d_call: TRBD1
cdr3_aa: CASSQGGQGANEQFF
cdr3_nt: TGCGCCAGCAGCCAAGGAGGACAGGGGGCCAATGAGCAGTTCTTC

v_call: TRBV6-4
j_call: TRBJ2-1
clone_size: -
d_call: TRBD1
cdr3_aa: CASSAQVGQGSEQFF
cdr3_nt: TGTGCCAGCAGTGCCCAAGTGGGACAGGGCAGTGAGCAGTTCTTC

v_call: TRBV7-9
j_call: TRBJ1-6
clone_size: few
d_call: -
cdr3_aa: CASSLDAGSPLHF
cdr3_nt: TGTGCCAGCAGCTTAGATGCGGGTTCACCCCTCCACTTT

v_call: TRBV12-5
j_call: TRBJ2-3
clone_size: few
d_call: -
cdr3_aa: CASGPGVGGVTDTQYF
cdr3_nt: TGTGCTAGTGGTCCGGGGGTTGGCGGGGTGACAGATACGCAGTATTTT

v_call: TRBV5-1
j_call: TRBJ2-3
clone_size: -
d_call: -
cdr3_aa: CASRPPTSGSDTQYF
cdr3_nt: TGCGCCAGCAGACCCCCAACTAGTGGGTCAGATACGCAGTATTTT

v_call: TRBV19
j_call: TRBJ2-7
clone_size: -
d_call: TRBD2
cdr3_aa: CASLPTSGIPYEQYF
cdr3_nt: TGTGCCAGCCTGCCGACTAGCGGGATCCCCTACGAGCAGTACTTC

v_call: TRBV30
j_call: TRBJ1-2
clone_size: -
d_call: TRBD1
cdr3_aa: CAWRGQGARGYTF
cdr3_nt: TGTGCCTGGAGGGGACAGGGGGCGAGGGGCTACACCTTC

v_call: TRBV28
j_call: TRBJ1-3
clone_size: -
d_call: -
cdr3_aa: CASSPRSAGNTIYF
cdr3_nt: TGTGCCAGCAGTCCGAGGAGTGCCGGAAACACCATATATTTT

v_call: TRBV28
j_call: TRBJ1-5
clone_size: -
d_call: TRBD1
cdr3_aa: CASILTGFNQPQHF
cdr3_nt: TGTGCCAGCATCCTGACAGGGTTCAATCAGCCCCAGCATTTT

v_call: TRBV4-3
j_call: TRBJ2-7
clone_size: once
d_call: TRBD2
cdr3_aa: CASSQATSGSLNEQYF
cdr3_nt: TGCGCCAGCAGCCAGGCCACTAGCGGGAGCCTGAACGAGCAGTACTTC

v_call: TRBV9
j_call: TRBJ1-4
clone_size: few
d_call: TRBD1
cdr3_aa: CASSAYPGTELFF
cdr3_nt: TGTGCCAGCAGCGCCTACCCAGGGACAGAACTGTTTTTT

v_call: TRBV7-2
j_call: TRBJ2-7
clone_size: -
d_call: -
cdr3_aa: CASSLQDYTYEQYF
cdr3_nt: TGTGCCAGCAGCTTACAAGACTATACCTACGAGCAGTACTTC

v_call: TRBV9
j_call: TRBJ1-2
clone_size: few
d_call: -
cdr3_aa: CASSVGWEAPGGYTF
cdr3_nt: TGTGCCAGCAGCGTAGGCTGGGAGGCCCCGGGTGGCTACACCTTC

v_call: TRBV10-2
j_call: TRBJ1-2
clone_size: -
d_call: TRBD1
cdr3_aa: CASSDTGQGGYTF
cdr3_nt: TGCGCCAGCAGTGATACTGGACAGGGAGGCTACACCTTC

v_call: TRBV6-5
j_call: TRBJ1-2
clone_size: -
d_call: -
cdr3_aa: CASSDRVAGTF
cdr3_nt: TGTGCCAGCAGTGACCGGGTCGCTGGCACCTTC

v_call: TRBV7-3
j_call: TRBJ2-7
clone_size: -
d_call: -
cdr3_aa: CASSVSLGREQYF
cdr3_nt: TGTGCCAGCAGCGTAAGTCTGGGGCGAGAGCAGTACTTC

v_call: TRBV19
j_call: TRBJ1-2
clone_size: -
d_call: -
cdr3_aa: CASSSPGRHYGYTF
cdr3_nt: TGTGCCAGTAGTTCTCCAGGTCGGCACTATGGCTACACCTTC

v_call: TRBV28
j_call: TRBJ1-2
clone_size: -
d_call: TRBD1
cdr3_aa: CASSPGQGVWGYTF
cdr3_nt: TGTGCCAGCAGTCCCGGACAGGGAGTATGGGGCTACACCTTC

v_call: TRBV4-1
j_call: TRBJ1-6
clone_size: -
d_call: -
cdr3_aa: CASSQDPAGNYSPLHF
cdr3_nt: TGCGCCAGCAGCCAAGATCCGGCCGGAAATTATTCACCCCTCCACTTT

v_call: TRBV1
j_call: TRBJ2-3
clone_size: many
d_call: -
cdr3_aa: CTSSQEGSGSSADTQYF
cdr3_nt: TGCACCAGCAGCCAAGAAGGCAGCGGATCCTCGGCAGATACGCAGTATTTT

v_call: TRBV28
j_call: TRBJ1-4
clone_size: -
d_call: TRBD1
cdr3_aa: CASSPGQGKEKLFF
cdr3_nt: TGTGCCAGCAGTCCGGGACAGGGGAAGGAAAAACTGTTTTTT

v_call: TRBV10-3
j_call: TRBJ2-7
clone_size: -
d_call: -
cdr3_aa: CATLGSVLYEQYF
cdr3_nt: TGTGCCACACTGGGATCGGTCCTCTACGAGCAGTACTTC

v_call: TRBV7-9
j_call: TRBJ1-6
clone_size: few
d_call: TRBD1
cdr3_aa: CASSLTGGNNSPLHF
cdr3_nt: TGTGCCAGCAGCTTGACAGGGGGCAATAATTCACCCCTCCACTTT

v_call: TRBV18
j_call: TRBJ2-3
clone_size: -
d_call: -
cdr3_aa: CASSPNTDTQYF
cdr3_nt: TGTGCCAGCTCCCCGAACACAGATACGCAGTATTTT

v_call: TRBV21-1
j_call: TRBJ2-7
clone_size: -
d_call: -
cdr3_aa: CASSKTGTGSYEQYF
cdr3_nt: TGTGCCAGCAGCAAAACCGGGACAGGGTCCTACGAGCAGTACTTC

v_call: TRBV6-1
j_call: TRBJ1-1
clone_size: -
d_call: -
cdr3_aa: CASMTALNTEAFF
cdr3_nt: TGTGCCAGCATGACGGCCTTAAACACTGAAGCTTTCTTT

v_call: TRBV30
j_call: TRBJ2-7
clone_size: few
d_call: TRBD2
cdr3_aa: CASKGAGGNTYEQYF
cdr3_nt: TGTGCCTCCAAAGGGGCGGGGGGGAACACCTACGAGCAGTACTTC

v_call: TRBV10-3
j_call: TRBJ2-3
clone_size: -
d_call: TRBD2
cdr3_aa: CAISSGRVGTDTQYF
cdr3_nt: TGTGCCATCAGTAGCGGGAGAGTGGGCACAGATACGCAGTATTTT